What follows is one TCR beta chain and its context. This sample was included in a study of regulatory T cells in long-lasting Graves disease. The time point: persistent/refractory GD, antithyroid drugs over 5 years with positive TRAb. PBMC RNA served as the TCR library source. Trimming removed 4 bases from V and 7 bases from J, with 14 bases in between. The CDR3 is made up of 14 amino acids. CDR1 WSHSY and CDR2 SAAADI come from the germline V gene. CDR3 regions were amplified by Arm-PCR using iRepertoire HTBI primers to build TCR beta libraries. TCRdb analysed the multiplex PCR reads with MiXCR anew, one entry per CDR3 protein. The data show roughly 490,000 distinct CDR3 sequences, with around a fifth seen just once and around 13% held by the top ten.

This clonotype was sampled from a female donor with Graves disease. The sequenced sample was peripheral blood mononuclear cells (PBMCs), obtained when the disease was refractory, from a patient treated with antithyroid drugs. The chain couples TRBV10-2 to TRBJ2-4, with D perhaps matching TRBD1 or TRBD2 (7 bases each). CDR3 DNA sequence: TGCGCCAGCAGTGGGAGCGGGACAGTTAACATTCAGTACTTC. Amino acid sequence: CASSGSGTVNIQYF.